The 6 T cell receptor beta chains below were found in one sample sequenced in a study of blood T cell repertoires in COVID-19. The protocol was immunoSEQ multiplex PCR, while the TCRdb copy is restricted to in-frame clones and leaves out a portion. The sample contains 35,000 to 40,000 clones, roughly three quarters of which appear only once. What was sequenced was peripheral blood. These receptors originate from a man between 65 and 85 years old with acute or convalescent COVID-19.

The chain joins TRBV7-9 to TRBJ2-7; D ambiguous. Between the trimmed V and J ends, which lost 2 bases and 3 bases, there was a span of 8 bases. Germline CDR1 SEHNR, CDR2 FQNEAQ (reference sequence). This CDR3 region has 13 residues. The CDR3 loop is CASSLYSGYEQYF. CDR3 coding DNA: TGTGCCAGCAGCTTATACTCTGGCTACGAGCAGTACTTC.

This clone occurred a few times. The chain is built from TRBV27 and TRBJ2-3; 8 nucleotides agree with TRBD1. The CDR3 spans 16 residues. The germline CDR1 and CDR2 sequences are MNHEY and SMNVEV (reference sequence). Unmatched junction bases numbered 9, after V lost 5 bases and J lost 2 bases. The CDR3 is CASSLGRGLHTDTQYF. In DNA form, the CDR3 reads TGTGCCAGCAGTCTTGGCAGGGGGCTCCACACAGATACGCAGTATTTT.

V usage is TRBV5-1 and J usage is TRBJ2-2, with 7 bases fitting TRBD1. CDR1 and CDR2 (germline): SGHRS, YFSETQ. V dropped 4 bases and J dropped 4; count of bases not matched to a gene: 10. CDR3 length: 16 amino acids. CDR3 nucleotide sequence: TGCGCCAGCAGCCCCGCCAGGGGGAGATCCACCGGGGAGCTGTTTTTT. Protein product: CASSPARGRSTGELFF. Using reference TRBV5-1 and TRBJ2-2 for the parts outside the CDR3, the full variable domain is KAGVTQTPRYLIKTRGQQVTLSCSPISGHRSVSWYQQTPGQGLQFLFEYFSETQRNKGNFPGRFSGRQFSNSRSEMNVSTLELGDSALYLCASSPARGRSTGELFFGEGSRLTVL.

V is TRBV7-8 and J is TRBJ1-1; D remains unclear. Trimming left V 5 bases short and J 1 base short, with 8 bases between. Germline CDR1 SGHVS, CDR2 FQNEAQ. The CDR3 covers 13 residues. CDR3 sequence reads: CASSEQPNTEAFF. The CDR3, as DNA: TGTGCCAGCAGCGAACAGCCGAACACTGAAGCTTTCTTT. Using reference TRBV7-8 and TRBJ1-1 for the parts outside the CDR3, the full variable domain is GAGVSQSPRYKVAKRGQDVALRCDPISGHVSLFWYQQALGQGPEFLTYFQNEAQLDKSGLPSDRFFAERPEGSVSTLKIQRTQQEDSAVYLCASSEQPNTEAFFGQGTRLTVV.

The chain is built from TRBV12-3 or TRBV12-4 and TRBJ2-5, with D possibly matching TRBD2 (5 bases). The ends were cut back, 5 bases at V and 5 bases at J, with 12 bases in the middle. The CDR3 consists of 13 residues. The CDR3, as DNA: TGTGCCAGCAGTGAGGGCCAAAAGGAGACCCAGTACTTC. Translated: CASSEGQKETQYF.

The chain joins TRBV3-1 (or the pseudogene TRBV3-2) to TRBJ1-2; D gene ambiguous. CDR1 is LGHDT and CDR2 is YNNKEL in the germline V gene (reference sequence). There are 14 residues in the CDR3. V shed 3 bases and J shed 3 bases, with 11 bases lying between them. In DNA, the CDR3 is TGTGCCAGCAGCCAGGGCTTACCGGACTATGGCTACACCTTC. Translated, it gives CASSQGLPDYGYTF.